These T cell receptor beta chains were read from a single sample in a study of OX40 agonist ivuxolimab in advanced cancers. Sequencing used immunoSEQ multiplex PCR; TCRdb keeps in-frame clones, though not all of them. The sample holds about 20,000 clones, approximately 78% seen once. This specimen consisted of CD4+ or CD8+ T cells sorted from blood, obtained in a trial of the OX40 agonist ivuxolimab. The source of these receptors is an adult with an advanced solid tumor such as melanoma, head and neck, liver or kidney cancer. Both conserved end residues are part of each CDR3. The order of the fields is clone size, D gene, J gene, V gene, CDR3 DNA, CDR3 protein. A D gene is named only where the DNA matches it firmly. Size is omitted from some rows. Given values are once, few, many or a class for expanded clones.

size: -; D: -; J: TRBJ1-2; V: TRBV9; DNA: TGTGCCAGCAGCGTAGACCCAGGGAACTATGGCTACACCTTC; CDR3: CASSVDPGNYGYTF
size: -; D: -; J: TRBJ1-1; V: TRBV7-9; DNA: TGTGCCAGCAGCTTAATCGGTCCGAGCACTGAAGCTTTCTTT; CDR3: CASSLIGPSTEAFF
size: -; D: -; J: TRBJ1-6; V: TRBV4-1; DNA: TGCGCCAGCAGCCACCGGGTACTCACAGCGGTACCTTATAATTCACCCCTCCACTTT; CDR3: CASSHRVLTAVPYNSPLHF
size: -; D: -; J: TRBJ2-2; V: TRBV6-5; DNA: TGTGCCAGCAGTTATGGCGGTCGTGAGCTGTTTTTT; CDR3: CASSYGGRELFF
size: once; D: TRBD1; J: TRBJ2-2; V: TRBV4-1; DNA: TGCGCCAGCAGCCACCCCGGGACAGGGGGAACCGGGGAGCTGTTTTTT; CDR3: CASSHPGTGGTGELFF
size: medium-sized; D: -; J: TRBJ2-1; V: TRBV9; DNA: TGTGCCAGCAGCGAGCGGACAGTCGACAATGAGCAGTTCTTC; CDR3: CASSERTVDNEQFF
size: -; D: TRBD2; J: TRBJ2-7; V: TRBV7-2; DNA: TGTGCCAGCAGCTTAATGAGCGGGACTAGCGGGGCCCAGGGTTACGAGCAGTACTTC; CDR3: CASSLMSGTSGAQGYEQYF
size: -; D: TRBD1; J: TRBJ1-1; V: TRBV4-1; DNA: TGCGCCAGCAGCCAAGCAAGACAGGGGGCTGGTAGAGGCACTGAAGCTTTCTTT; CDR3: CASSQARQGAGRGTEAFF
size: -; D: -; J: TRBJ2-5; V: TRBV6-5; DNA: TGTGCCGGCAGTTACTCGATGTATTCAGAAGAGACCCAGTACTTC; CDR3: CAGSYSMYSEETQYF
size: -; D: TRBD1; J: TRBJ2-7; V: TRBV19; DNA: TGTGCCAGTAGTATGGAGGTAGGACAGGGGCACTACGAGCAGTACTTC; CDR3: CASSMEVGQGHYEQYF
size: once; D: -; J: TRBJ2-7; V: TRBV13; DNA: TGTGCCAGCAGCCCCGTTCGTTCAGAAGGTAGCGAGCAGTACTTC; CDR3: CASSPVRSEGSEQYF
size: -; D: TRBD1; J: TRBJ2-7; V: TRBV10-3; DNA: TGTGCCATCAGTGAAGGGGGCAGGGACGAGCAGTACTTC; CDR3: CAISEGGRDEQYF
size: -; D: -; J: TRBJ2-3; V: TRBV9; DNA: TGTGCCAGCAGCGTACGAAGGGGAGACGGGACAGATACGCAGTATTTT; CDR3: CASSVRRGDGTDTQYF
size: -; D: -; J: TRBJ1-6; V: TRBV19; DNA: TGTGCCAGTAGCCTACAGGGAAATAATTCACCCCTCCACTTT; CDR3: CASSLQGNNSPLHF
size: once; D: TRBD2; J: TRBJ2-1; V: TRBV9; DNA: TGTGCCAGCAGCTCCATAGCGGGAGCCTACAATGAGCAGTTCTTC; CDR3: CASSSIAGAYNEQFF
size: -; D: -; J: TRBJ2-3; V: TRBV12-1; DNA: TGTGCCAGCAGCTGCCTCTCTGGGTATTTT; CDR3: CASSCLSGYF
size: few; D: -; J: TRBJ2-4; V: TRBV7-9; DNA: TGTGCCAGCAGCTTCGACGGGACAAACATTCAGTACTTC; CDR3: CASSFDGTNIQYF
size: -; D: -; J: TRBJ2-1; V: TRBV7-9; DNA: TGTGCCAGCAGCTCTCGGGACAACCACAATGAGCAGTTCTTC; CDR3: CASSSRDNHNEQFF
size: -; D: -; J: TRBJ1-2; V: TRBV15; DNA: TGTGCCACCAGCAGAGGAACAGGCTATGGCTACACCTTC; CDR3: CATSRGTGYGYTF
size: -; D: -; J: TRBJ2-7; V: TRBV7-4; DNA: TGTGCCAGCAGCAAGGGCCCAAACTACGAGCAGTACTTC; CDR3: CASSKGPNYEQYF
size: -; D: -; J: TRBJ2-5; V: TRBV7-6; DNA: TGTGCCAGCAGCCCCCACCAACCGGGACGGCTCGGGGCCCAGTACTTC; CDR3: CASSPHQPGRLGAQYF
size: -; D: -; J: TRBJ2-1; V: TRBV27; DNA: TGTGCCAGCAGTAACAGGCCTATCTCCTACAATGAGCAGTTCTTC; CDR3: CASSNRPISYNEQFF
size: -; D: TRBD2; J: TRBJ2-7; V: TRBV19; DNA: TGTGCCAGTAGTATAGATGGACTAGCGGGAGGCCTAGACGAGCAGTACTTC; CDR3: CASSIDGLAGGLDEQYF
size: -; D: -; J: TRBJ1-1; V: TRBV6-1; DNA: TGTGCCAGCAGTCGGACGGGCGATGAAGCTTTCTTT; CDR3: CASSRTGDEAFF
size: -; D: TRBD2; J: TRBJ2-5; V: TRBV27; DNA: TGTGCCAGCAGTTTGTCTAGCGGGGGGCCGACCCAAGAGACCCAGTACTTC; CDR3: CASSLSSGGPTQETQYF
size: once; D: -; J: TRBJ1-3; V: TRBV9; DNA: TGTGCCAGCAGCGTAGGCGTCCACTCTGGAAACACCATATATTTT; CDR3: CASSVGVHSGNTIYF
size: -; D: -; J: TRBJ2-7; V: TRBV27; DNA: TGTGCCAGCAGCTTAGGGGCAGGGGGGAGGCACGAGCAGTACTTC; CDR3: CASSLGAGGRHEQYF
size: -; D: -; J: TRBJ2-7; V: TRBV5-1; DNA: TGCGCCAGCACCCTCGGGCGGTACGTCTCCTACGAGCAGTACTTC; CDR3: CASTLGRYVSYEQYF
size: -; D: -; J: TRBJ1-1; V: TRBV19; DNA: TGTGCCAGTAGCTGGGGGTACCTGAACACTGAAGCTTTCTTT; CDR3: CASSWGYLNTEAFF
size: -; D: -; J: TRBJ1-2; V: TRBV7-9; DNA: TGTGCCAGCAGCTTAGGAATGGGGGAAAGGAGCTATGGCTACACCTTC; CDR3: CASSLGMGERSYGYTF
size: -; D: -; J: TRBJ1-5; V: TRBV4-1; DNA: TGCGCCAGCAGCCAAGAGAGTAATCAGCCCCAGCATTTT; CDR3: CASSQESNQPQHF
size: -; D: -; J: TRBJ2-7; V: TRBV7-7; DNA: TGTGCCAGCAGCCAAGGGGTCCAAACGGGCTACGAGCAGTACTTC; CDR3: CASSQGVQTGYEQYF
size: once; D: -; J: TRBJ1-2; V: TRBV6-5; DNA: TGTGCCAGCACGGCGGGGGAGGGGGGCTACACCTTC; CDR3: CASTAGEGGYTF
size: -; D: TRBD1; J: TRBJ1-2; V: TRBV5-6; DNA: TGTGCCAGCAGCTGGGGGACAGGGAGCTATGGCTACACCTTC; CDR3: CASSWGTGSYGYTF
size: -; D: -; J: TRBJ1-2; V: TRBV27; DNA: TGTGCCAGCAGTTCGCACCCCGGGACTGAGGCTAACTATGGCTACACCTTC; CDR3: CASSSHPGTEANYGYTF
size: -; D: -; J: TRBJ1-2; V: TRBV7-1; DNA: TGTGCCAGCAGCGTAGCCGGACACCCGAACTATGGCTACACCTTC; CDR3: CASSVAGHPNYGYTF
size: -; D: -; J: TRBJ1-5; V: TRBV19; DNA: TGTGCCAGTAGCAGGGACCTCAATCAGCCCCAGCATTTT; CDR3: CASSRDLNQPQHF
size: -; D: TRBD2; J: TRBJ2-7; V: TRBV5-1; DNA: TGCGCCAGCAGCTGGACTAGCGGGAAATACGAGCAGTACTTC; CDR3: CASSWTSGKYEQYF
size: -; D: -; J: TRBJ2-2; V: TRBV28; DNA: TGTGCCAGCAGTGGGGACGGGGAGCTGTTTTTT; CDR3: CASSGDGELFF
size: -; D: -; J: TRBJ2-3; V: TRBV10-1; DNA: TGCGCCAGCAGTGGAATCGGGGACTCGGGTAGCACAGATACGCAGTATTTT; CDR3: CASSGIGDSGSTDTQYF
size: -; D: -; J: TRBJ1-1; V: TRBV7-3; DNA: TGTGCCAGCAGCTTAGGGTGGGGGAACACTGAAGCTTTCTTT; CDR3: CASSLGWGNTEAFF
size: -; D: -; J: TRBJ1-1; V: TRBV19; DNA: TGTGCCAGTAGTATCAAGGAGGAGAACACTGAAGCTTTCTTT; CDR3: CASSIKEENTEAFF
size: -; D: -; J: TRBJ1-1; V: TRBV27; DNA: TGTGCCAGCAGTTTGGGGGGGATGACTGAAGCTTTCTTT; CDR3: CASSLGGMTEAFF